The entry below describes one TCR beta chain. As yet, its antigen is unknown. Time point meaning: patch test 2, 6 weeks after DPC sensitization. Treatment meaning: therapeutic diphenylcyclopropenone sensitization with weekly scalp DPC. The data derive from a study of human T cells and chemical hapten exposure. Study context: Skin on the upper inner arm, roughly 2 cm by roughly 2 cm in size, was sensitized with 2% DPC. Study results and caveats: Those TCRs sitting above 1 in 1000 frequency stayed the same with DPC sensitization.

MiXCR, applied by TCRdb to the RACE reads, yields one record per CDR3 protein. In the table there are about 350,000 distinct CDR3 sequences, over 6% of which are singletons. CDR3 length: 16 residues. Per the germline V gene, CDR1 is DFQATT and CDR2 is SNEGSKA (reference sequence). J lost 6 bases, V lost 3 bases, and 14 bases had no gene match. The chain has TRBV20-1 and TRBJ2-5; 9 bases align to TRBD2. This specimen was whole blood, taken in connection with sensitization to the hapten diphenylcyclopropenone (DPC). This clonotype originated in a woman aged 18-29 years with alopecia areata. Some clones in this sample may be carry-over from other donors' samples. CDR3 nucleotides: TGCAGTGCTAGTTCCTCTCGCGGGGGGGCTGAGAAGACCCAGTACTTC. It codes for CSASSSRGGAEKTQYF.